These 12 T cell receptor beta chains were all obtained from the same sample, sequenced in a study of T cells in Graves' hyperthyroidism and ophthalmopathy. RNA transcripts served as the template for amplifying TCR beta CDR3 regions. With the HTBI primer set, the TCR CDR3 went through a first round of RT-PCR. Each CDR3 protein gets one entry after TCRdb re-called the multiplex PCR reads with MiXCR. The profile covers over 350,000 distinct CDR3 sequences, with approximately 14% appearing a single time and 13% taken by the ten largest. Input material: blood. The receptors stem from a man between 18 and 35 years old with Graves' ophthalmopathy.

The V call is TRBV12-3 or TRBV12-4, the J call TRBJ2-2; 16 bases are a match to TRBD2. Unmatched junction bases numbered 14, after V lost 6 bases and J lost 1 base. The CDR3 length is 21 residues. The CDR3 DNA reads TGTGCCAGCAGGGGATTGGGACTAGCGGGGGGGCCTTATAGGAACACCGGGGAGCTGTTTTTT. Its translation: CASRGLGLAGGPYRNTGELFF.

This clonotype was seen ten or more times. The chain carries TRBV27 and TRBJ2-1; D perhaps matches TRBD2 (6 bases). The CDR3 totals 14 residues. The ends were cut back, 3 bases at V and 3 bases at J, with 9 bases in the middle. The V gene's germline CDR1 is MNHEY and CDR2 SMNVEV (reference sequence). CDR3 nucleotide sequence: TGTGCCAGCAGTTTCTCGGACTACTACAATGAGCAGTTCTTC. Translating gives CASSFSDYYNEQFF.

This clonotype showed up many times. The chain couples TRBV7-3 to TRBJ2-7; the D is unclear. CDR1 is SGHTA and CDR2 is FQGTGA in the germline V gene. This CDR3 region has 15 residues. Trimming removed 2 bases at V and 2 bases at J, with 13 bases between. The CDR3 here is CASSLLQGGAYEQYF. The CDR3 DNA reads TGTGCCAGCAGCTTACTTCAAGGCGGTGCCTACGAGCAGTACTTC.

This clonotype has a count of ten or more. The chain is built from TRBV9 and TRBJ1-1, with D unresolved. Trimming took off 3 bases at V and 3 bases at J, with 15 bases between the two ends. This CDR3 comprises 15 residues. Germline CDR1 and CDR2: SGDLS and YYNGEE. The CDR3: CASSALPRSYTEAFF. For the CDR3, the DNA is TGTGCCAGCAGCGCCCTTCCCCGGAGCTACACTGAAGCTTTCTTT.

This clonotype was picked up many times. The rearrangement links TRBV2 to TRBJ1-2, with 8 bases lining up with TRBD1. CDR1 and CDR2 from the germline V gene are SNHLY and FYNNEI. J was trimmed by 2 bases and V by 4 bases; bases with no gene match: 6. The CDR3 sequence is 15 residues long. CDR3 bases: TGTGCCAGCAGTGTGACGGGACAGGCCAACTATGGCTACACCTTC. Translating gives CASSVTGQANYGYTF.

There are many counts of this clonotype. This chain connects TRBV11-3 to TRBJ2-2; D gene ambiguous. The germline V gene has CDR1 SGHNT and CDR2 YENEEA. This CDR3 region has 13 residues. V lost 1 base, J lost 7 bases, and 7 bases lay in between. The CDR3 nucleotides read TGTGCCAGCAGCTTAGGAGGTTTCGGGGAGCTGTTTTTT. It specifies CASSLGGFGELFF.

For the CDR3, the DNA is TGTGCCAGCAGCCTCGGGACTAGCGGACTCCAAGAGACCCAGTACTTC. It specifies CASSLGTSGLQETQYF. The rearrangement uses TRBV3-1 and TRBJ2-5; 11 bases match TRBD2. The CDR3 loop spans 16 amino acids. J lost 1 base, V lost 4 bases, and 5 bases had no gene match. Per the germline V gene, CDR1 is LGHDT and CDR2 is YNNKEL (reference sequence).

This sequence joins TRBV27 and TRBJ2-3; the D is unclear. Trimming stripped 3 bases from V and 5 bases from J, with 9 bases between. Germline V gene data show CDR1 as MNHEY and CDR2 as SMNVEV (reference sequence). The length of the CDR3 is 13 residues. CDR3 amino acids: CASSFRPGDTQYF. The CDR3 DNA reads TGTGCCAGCAGTTTCCGCCCCGGAGATACGCAGTATTTT.

This chain connects TRBV27 to TRBJ2-3; 8 bases are a match to TRBD2. From germline, CDR1 is MNHEY and CDR2 SMNVEV (reference sequence). This CDR3 has 16 amino acids. J was trimmed by 2 bases and V by 8 bases; bases with no gene match: 12. In nucleotides, the CDR3 is TGTGCCAGCTCCTCTACCGGGGGGGGATACACAGATACGCAGTATTTT. Encoded protein: CASSSTGGGYTDTQYF.

Details on this clonotype: A much larger clone differs from this one at a single base, so this may be a read error. This rearrangement joins TRBV6-5 to TRBJ1-1; D uncertain. Germline assignment: CDR1 MNHEY and CDR2 SVGAGI. The ends were cut back, 2 bases at V and 7 bases at J, with 14 bases in the middle. CDR3 length: 14 residues. CDR3 sequence: CASSYPIGVLEAFF. CDR3 sequence (DNA): TGTGCCAGCAGTTACCCGATCGGGGTACTTGAAGCTTTCTTT.

J is TRBJ2-1 and V is TRBV2, with 16 bases matching TRBD2. This CDR3 has 16 residues. J gave up 9 bases and V 8 bases, and 10 bases lay outside the gene matches. Germline loops: CDR1 SNHLY, CDR2 FYNNEI. The CDR3 DNA sequence: TGTGCCAGCCCGGGACTAGCGGGGGGGGGGTTAGGTGAGCAGTTCTTC. It translates to CASPGLAGGGLGEQFF.

The table lists this clonotype with many counts. The J gene is TRBJ2-7, the V gene TRBV7-9; 11 bases align to TRBD1. The CDR3 has 14 amino acids. V gave up 4 bases and J gave up 5 bases; unmatched junction bases: 4. Germline lookup yields CDR1 SEHNR and CDR2 FQNEAQ (reference sequence). The CDR3 coding sequence is TGTGCCAGCAGCTCACGGGACAGGGGGAACGAGCAGTACTTC. Its translation is CASSSRDRGNEQYF.